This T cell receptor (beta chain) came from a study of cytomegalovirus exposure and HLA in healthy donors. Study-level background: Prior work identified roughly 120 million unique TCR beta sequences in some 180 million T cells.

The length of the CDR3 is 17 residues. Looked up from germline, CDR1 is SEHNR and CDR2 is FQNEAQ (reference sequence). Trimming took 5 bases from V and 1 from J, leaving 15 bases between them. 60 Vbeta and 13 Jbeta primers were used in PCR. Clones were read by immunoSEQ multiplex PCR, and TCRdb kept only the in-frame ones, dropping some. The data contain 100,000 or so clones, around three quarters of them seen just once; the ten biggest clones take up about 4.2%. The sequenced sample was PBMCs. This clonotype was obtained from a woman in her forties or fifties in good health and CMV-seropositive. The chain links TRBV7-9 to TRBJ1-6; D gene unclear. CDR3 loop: CASSPPSQASYNSPLHF. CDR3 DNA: TGTGCCAGCAGCCCACCTTCTCAGGCTTCCTATAATTCACCCCTCCACTTT.